Presented here are 2 T cell receptor beta chains from one specimen sequenced in a study of identical twins. TCRdb processed the 5' RACE reads anew with MiXCR; each CDR3 protein has one entry. The sample gives around 490,000 distinct CDR3 sequences, roughly an eighth of which show up once; approximately 1% is in the top ten. These sequences were also reported in another study, on yellow fever vaccine responses in identical twins.

Sequencing used CD4+ T cells sorted from blood. The receptors were sampled from a woman aged 18-29 years in good health.

The table lists this clonotype with a few counts. This chain connects TRBV20-1 to TRBJ2-3; D is uncertain. Germline CDR1 is DFQATT and CDR2 is SNEGSKA (reference sequence). The length of the CDR3 is 13 residues. The V end was cut by 6 bases, the J end by 1 base, with 11 bases between. The CDR3 DNA reads as TGCAGTGCCGTATACGGTCGCACAGATACGCAGTATTTT. This codes for CSAVYGRTDTQYF.

This clonotype was seen repeatedly, ten times or more. For the CDR3, the DNA is TGCGCCAGCAGCTTGGCTCAGGGCGCTGGCTACACCTTC. This gives the protein CASSLAQGAGYTF. The chain joins TRBV5-1 to TRBJ1-2; D may be TRBD1 (5 bases). CDR1 and CDR2 from the germline V gene are SGHRS and YFSETQ. Trimming pared 0 bases from V and 7 bases from J, leaving 10 bases between. The CDR3 loop spans 13 amino acids.